This TCR beta chain comes out of a study of T cell repertoires in cytomegalovirus infection. Study information: Public TCR beta signatures were indicative of both CMV infection and a matching HLA type.

V lost 8 bases and J lost 6; bases outside the gene matches: 9. This CDR3 is 14 amino acids long. TCRdb used MiXCR to reprocess the reads, holding one entry per CDR3 protein. The sample includes some 800,000 distinct CDR3 sequences, almost 30% of them seen just once. Comment on this clonotype: Its antigen is unknown.

The gene calls are TRBV12-3 or TRBV12-4 and TRBJ2-1; 8 positions match TRBD1. This material consisted of cultured CD8+ T cells from PBMCs, taken from culture after CMV antigen stimulation. The clonotype comes from a human donor in good health (CMV status not recorded). Some clones in this sample may be carry-over from other donors' samples. The DNA of the CDR3 is TGTGCCAGCGGGTGGACAGGGCCATCCAATGAGCAGTTCTTC. It is translated as CASGWTGPSNEQFF.